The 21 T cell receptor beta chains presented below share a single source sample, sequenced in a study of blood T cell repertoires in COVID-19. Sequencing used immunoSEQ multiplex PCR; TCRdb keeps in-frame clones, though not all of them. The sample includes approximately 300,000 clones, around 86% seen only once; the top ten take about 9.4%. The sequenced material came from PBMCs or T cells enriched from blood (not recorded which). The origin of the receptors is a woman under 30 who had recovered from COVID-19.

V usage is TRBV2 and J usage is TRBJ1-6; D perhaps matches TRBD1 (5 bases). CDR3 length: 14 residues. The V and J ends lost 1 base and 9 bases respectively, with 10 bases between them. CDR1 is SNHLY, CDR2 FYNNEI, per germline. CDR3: CASSEGQMISPLHF. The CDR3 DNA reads TGTGCCAGCAGTGAAGGACAGATGATTTCACCCCTCCACTTT.

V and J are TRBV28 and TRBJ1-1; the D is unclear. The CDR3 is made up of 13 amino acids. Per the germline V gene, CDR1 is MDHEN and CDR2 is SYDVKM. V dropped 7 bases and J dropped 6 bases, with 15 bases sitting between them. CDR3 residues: CASIESFSAEAFF. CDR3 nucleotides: TGTGCCAGCATTGAGAGTTTTAGCGCTGAAGCTTTCTTT.

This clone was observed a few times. CDR3 residues: CASSLLGANSYNEQFF. CDR3 coding DNA: TGCGCCAGCAGCTTGTTGGGGGCCAACTCCTACAATGAGCAGTTCTTC. The chain recombines TRBV5-1 with TRBJ2-1, with a tentative D call TRBD1 (6 bases). The V end was cut by 1 base, the J end by 0 bases, with 11 bases between. The germline gives CDR1 SGHRS, CDR2 YFSETQ. This CDR3 is 16 amino acids long.

This chain's CDR3 is CASSQGTPGVTEAFF. The CDR3 DNA reads as TGCGCCAGCAGCCAAGGGACCCCGGGGGTCACTGAAGCTTTCTTT. The chain links TRBV4-1 to TRBJ1-1, with a weak D call TRBD1 (5 bases). Trimming took 1 base from V and 4 from J, leaving 13 bases between them. The length of the CDR3 is 15 residues. The germline gives CDR1 MGHRA, CDR2 YSYEKL.

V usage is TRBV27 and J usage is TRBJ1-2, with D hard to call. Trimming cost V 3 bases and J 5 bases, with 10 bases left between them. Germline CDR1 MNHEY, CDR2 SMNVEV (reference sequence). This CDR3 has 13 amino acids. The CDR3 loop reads CASSFSGQYGYTF. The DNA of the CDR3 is TGTGCCAGCAGTTTTAGTGGGCAGTATGGCTACACCTTC.

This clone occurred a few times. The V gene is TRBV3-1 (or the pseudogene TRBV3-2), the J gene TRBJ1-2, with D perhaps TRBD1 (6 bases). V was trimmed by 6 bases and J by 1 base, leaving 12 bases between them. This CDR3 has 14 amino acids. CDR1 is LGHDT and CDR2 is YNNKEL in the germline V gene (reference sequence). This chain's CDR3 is CASRPTGYNYGYTF. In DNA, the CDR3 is TGTGCCAGCAGACCGACAGGCTATAACTATGGCTACACCTTC.

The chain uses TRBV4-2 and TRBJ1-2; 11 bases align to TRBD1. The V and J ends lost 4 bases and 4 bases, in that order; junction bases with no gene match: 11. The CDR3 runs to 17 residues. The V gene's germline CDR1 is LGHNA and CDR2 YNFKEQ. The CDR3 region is CASSPTTGDRGTYGYTF. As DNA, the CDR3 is TGTGCCAGCAGCCCCACTACTGGGGACAGGGGGACCTATGGCTACACCTTC.

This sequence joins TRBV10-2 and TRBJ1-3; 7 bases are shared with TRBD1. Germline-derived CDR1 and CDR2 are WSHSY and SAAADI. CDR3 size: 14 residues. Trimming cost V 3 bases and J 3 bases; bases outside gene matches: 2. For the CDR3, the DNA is TGCGCCAGCAGTGAAAGGGGGCTTGGAAACACCATATATTTT. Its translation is CASSERGLGNTIYF.

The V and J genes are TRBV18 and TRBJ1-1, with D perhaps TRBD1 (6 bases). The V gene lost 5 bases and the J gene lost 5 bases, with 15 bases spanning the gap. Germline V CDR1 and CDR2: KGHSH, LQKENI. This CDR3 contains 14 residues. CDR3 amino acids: CASSSQGGETEAFF. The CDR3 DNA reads TGTGCCAGCTCATCCCAAGGGGGGGAAACTGAAGCTTTCTTT.

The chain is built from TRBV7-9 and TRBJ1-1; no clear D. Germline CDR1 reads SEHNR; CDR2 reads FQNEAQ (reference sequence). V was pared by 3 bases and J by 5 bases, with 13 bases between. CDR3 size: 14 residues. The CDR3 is CASSFSGIGTEAFF. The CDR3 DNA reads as TGTGCCAGCAGCTTTTCCGGGATCGGAACTGAAGCTTTCTTT.

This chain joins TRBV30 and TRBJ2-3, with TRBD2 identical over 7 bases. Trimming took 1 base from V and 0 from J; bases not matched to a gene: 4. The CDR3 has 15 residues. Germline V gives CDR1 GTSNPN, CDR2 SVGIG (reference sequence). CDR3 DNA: TGTGCCTGGAGTGGCGCTAGCGGAAGCACAGATACGCAGTATTTT. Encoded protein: CAWSGASGSTDTQYF.

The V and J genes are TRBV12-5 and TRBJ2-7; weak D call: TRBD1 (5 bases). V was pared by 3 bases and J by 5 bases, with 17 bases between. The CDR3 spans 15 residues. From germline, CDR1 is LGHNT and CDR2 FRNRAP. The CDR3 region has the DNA TGTGCTAGTGGTTTCAAATTTCAGGGAACCCACGAGCAGTACTTC. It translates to CASGFKFQGTHEQYF.

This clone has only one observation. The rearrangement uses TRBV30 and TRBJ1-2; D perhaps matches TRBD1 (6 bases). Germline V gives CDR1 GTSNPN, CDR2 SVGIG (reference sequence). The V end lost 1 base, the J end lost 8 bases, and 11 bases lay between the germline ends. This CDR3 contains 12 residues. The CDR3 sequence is CAWSEQGRGYTF. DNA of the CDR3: TGTGCCTGGAGTGAACAGGGAAGAGGCTACACCTTC.

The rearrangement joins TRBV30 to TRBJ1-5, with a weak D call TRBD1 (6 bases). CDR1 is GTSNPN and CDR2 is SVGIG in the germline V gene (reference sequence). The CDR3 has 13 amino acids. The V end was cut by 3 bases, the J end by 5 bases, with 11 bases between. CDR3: CAWRVTGDQPQHF. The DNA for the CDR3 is TGTGCCTGGAGGGTGACAGGCGATCAGCCCCAGCATTTT.

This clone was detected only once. Here the CDR3 DNA reads TGTGCCAGCAGCCCTAGACTAGGACAGGACACCGGGGAGCTGTTTTTT. Translating it yields CASSPRLGQDTGELFF. This chain links TRBV7-3 with TRBJ2-2; TRBD1 is a possible D gene (7 bases). The length of the CDR3 is 16 residues. Trimming pared 5 bases from V and 3 bases from J, leaving 16 bases between. Germline V gives CDR1 SGHTA, CDR2 FQGTGA.

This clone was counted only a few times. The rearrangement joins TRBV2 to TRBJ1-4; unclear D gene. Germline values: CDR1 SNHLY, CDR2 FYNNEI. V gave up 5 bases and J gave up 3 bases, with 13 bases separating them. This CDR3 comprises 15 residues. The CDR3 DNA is TGTGCCAGCAGTCAATCGTTGAGGTCTAATGAAAAACTGTTTTTT. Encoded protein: CASSQSLRSNEKLFF.

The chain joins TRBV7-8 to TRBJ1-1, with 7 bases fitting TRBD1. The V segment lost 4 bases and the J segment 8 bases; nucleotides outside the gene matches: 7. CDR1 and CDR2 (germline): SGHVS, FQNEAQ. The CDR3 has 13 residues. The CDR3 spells CASSSIWDREAFF. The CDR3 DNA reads TGTGCCAGCAGCTCCATATGGGACAGAGAAGCTTTCTTT.

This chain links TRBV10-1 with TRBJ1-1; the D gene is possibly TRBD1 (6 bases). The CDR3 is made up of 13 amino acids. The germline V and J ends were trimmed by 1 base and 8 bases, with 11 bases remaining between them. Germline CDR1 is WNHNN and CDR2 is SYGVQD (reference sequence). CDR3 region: CASSEFDRSEAFF. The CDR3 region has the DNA TGCGCCAGCAGTGAGTTCGACAGGTCGGAAGCTTTCTTT.

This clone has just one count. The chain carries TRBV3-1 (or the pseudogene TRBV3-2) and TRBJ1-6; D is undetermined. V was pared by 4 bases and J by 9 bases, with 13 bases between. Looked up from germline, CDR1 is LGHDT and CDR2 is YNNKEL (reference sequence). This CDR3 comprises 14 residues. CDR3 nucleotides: TGTGCCAGCAGCCCCTTAGTTCGGGGTTCACCCCTCCACTTT. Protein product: CASSPLVRGSPLHF.

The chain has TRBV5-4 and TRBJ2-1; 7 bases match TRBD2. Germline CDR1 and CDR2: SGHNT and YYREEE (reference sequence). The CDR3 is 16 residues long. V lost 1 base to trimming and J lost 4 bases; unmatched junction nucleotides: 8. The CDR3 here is CASSLSLAGEYNEQFF. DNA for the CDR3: TGTGCCAGCAGCTTGTCCTTGGCGGGAGAGTACAATGAGCAGTTCTTC.

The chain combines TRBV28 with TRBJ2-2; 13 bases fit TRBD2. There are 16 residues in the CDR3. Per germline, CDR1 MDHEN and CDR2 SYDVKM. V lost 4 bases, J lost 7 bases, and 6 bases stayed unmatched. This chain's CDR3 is CASSSSGLAGDGELFF. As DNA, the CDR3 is TGTGCCAGCAGTTCATCTGGACTAGCGGGAGACGGGGAGCTGTTTTTT.